This T cell receptor (beta chain) was sequenced during a study of T cell changes during pregnancy in multiple sclerosis. Method: immunoSEQ multiplex PCR; TCRdb's copy keeps in-frame clones and lacks some. The sample records about 75,000 clones, 85% to 95% being singletons. The V and J ends lost 6 bases and 0 bases respectively, with 12 bases between them. The CDR3 has 15 residues. Germline CDR1 MNHEY, CDR2 SVGAGI. The sample consisted of CD4+ T cells from peripheral blood mononuclear cells, taken after pregnancy. The source is a female donor with multiple sclerosis, enrolled in a pregnancy study. The chain links TRBV6-5 to TRBJ2-1; D remains ambiguous. Written as DNA, the CDR3 is TGTGCCAGCAGGACCGACCGGAGCTCCTACAATGAGCAGTTCTTC. Translation gives CASRTDRSSYNEQFF.